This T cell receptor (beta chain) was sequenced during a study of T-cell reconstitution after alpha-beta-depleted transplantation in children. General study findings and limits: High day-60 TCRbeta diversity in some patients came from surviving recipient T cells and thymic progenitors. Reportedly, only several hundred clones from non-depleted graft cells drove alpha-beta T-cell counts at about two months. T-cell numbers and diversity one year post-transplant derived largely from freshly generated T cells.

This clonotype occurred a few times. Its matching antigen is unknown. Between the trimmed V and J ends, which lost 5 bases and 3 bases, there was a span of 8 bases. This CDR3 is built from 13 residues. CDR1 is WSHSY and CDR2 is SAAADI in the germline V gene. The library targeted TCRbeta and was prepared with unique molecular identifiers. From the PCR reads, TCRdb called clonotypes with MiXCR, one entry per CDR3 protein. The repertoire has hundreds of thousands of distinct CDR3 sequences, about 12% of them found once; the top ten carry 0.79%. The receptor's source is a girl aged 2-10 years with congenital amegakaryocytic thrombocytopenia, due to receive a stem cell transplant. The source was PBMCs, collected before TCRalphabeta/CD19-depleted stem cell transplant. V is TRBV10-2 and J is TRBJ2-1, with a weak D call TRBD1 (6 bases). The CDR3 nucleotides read TGCGCCAGCAGTAGACAGGTCTACAATGAGCAGTTCTTC. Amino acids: CASSRQVYNEQFF.